This T cell receptor (beta chain) was recorded in a study of control samples from healthy donors and cancer patients. Here immunoSEQ multiplex PCR was the method, and the copy in TCRdb shows in-frame clones only, minus some. The table shows about 120,000 clones, with 70% to 90% occurring only once. This clone was seen only once. V lost 2 bases and J lost 0; bases outside the gene matches: 7. The CDR3 extends over 17 amino acids. From germline, CDR1 is SGHRS and CDR2 YFSETQ. The source is a middle-aged man in good health. The chain uses TRBV5-1 and TRBJ2-2; 7 bases map to TRBD1. The sequencing sample was made of blood. The CDR3 bases are TGCGCCAGCAGCTTACTTACCGGGACAGCGAACACCGGGGAGCTGTTTTTT. Its protein product is CASSLLTGTANTGELFF.